What follows describes a single T cell receptor (beta chain). Its matching antigen is unknown. The method was immunoSEQ multiplex PCR; TCRdb's version includes in-frame clones alone and lacks a portion of them. The data contain a few million clones, around 90% of them seen just once; the ten biggest clones take up over 0.12%. This record comes from a study of shared clonotypes between healthy human individuals. Study findings and constraints: Measured sharing among donors was expected to vary with sequencing depth. Incomplete sequencing of sorted subsets was indicated by rarefaction despite large depth.

CDR3 size: 14 residues. V lost 9 bases and J 0 bases, leaving 11 bases between the germline ends. Germline CDR1 MNHEY, CDR2 SVGAGI. The gene calls are TRBV6-5 and TRBJ1-4; unclear D gene. The TCR sequence derives from a man aged 18 to 30 in good health. Specimen: naive CD4+ T cells sorted from blood. Subset specified: CD45RA+ positively selected. For the CDR3, the DNA is TGTGCCAGTATGAAGACCGCAACTAATGAAAAACTGTTTTTT. It codes for CASMKTATNEKLFF.